These 23 T cell receptor beta chains were all obtained from the same sample, sequenced in a study of blood T cell repertoires in COVID-19 (dated by TCRdb to 2020 to 2021). The receptor library was made with the immunoSEQ multiplex PCR assay. The table comes from immuneACCESS by way of TCRdb, which keeps in-frame sequences with V and J called. Part of the clones is missing from these tables; in studies checked, under half for an unresolved V gene and the rest for unknown reasons. For this sample there are about 83,000 clones; 75% to 90% appear just once. The leading ten clones occupy roughly 3.1% of the sample. The sequenced sample was peripheral blood. These receptors all stem from a woman aged 45-60 years with active or convalescent COVID-19.

This chain links TRBV7-9 with TRBJ1-4; TRBD1 might be the D (6 bases). CDR3 size: 15 residues. Trimming took off 2 bases at V and 4 bases at J, with 11 bases between the two ends. Germline CDR1 is SEHNR and CDR2 is FQNEAQ (reference sequence). The CDR3 sequence: CASSLLDRHNEKLFF. Written as DNA, the CDR3 is TGTGCCAGCAGCTTATTAGACAGGCATAATGAAAAACTGTTTTTT.

J is TRBJ1-2 and V is TRBV11-2, with 7 bases fitting TRBD1. V gave up 5 bases and J gave up 4 bases; unmatched junction bases: 10. Germline V gene sequence: CDR1 SGHAT, CDR2 FQNNGV. The CDR3 is 15 residues long. The CDR3 is CASSPETGPFYGYTF. For the CDR3, the DNA is TGTGCCAGCAGCCCAGAGACAGGGCCCTTCTATGGCTACACCTTC.

This chain uses TRBV10-3 with TRBJ2-2; D remains unclear. The CDR3 consists of 13 residues. Germline CDR1 is ENHRY and CDR2 is SYGVKD. V shed 3 bases and J shed 4 bases, with 6 bases lying between them. The CDR3 sequence is CAISDLSTGELFF. CDR3 DNA: TGTGCCATCAGTGACCTAAGCACCGGGGAGCTGTTTTTT.

This rearrangement joins TRBV14 to TRBJ1-6, with D hard to call. V lost 7 bases to trimming and J lost 3 bases, with 7 bases between them. From germline, CDR1 is SGHDN and CDR2 FVKESK. This CDR3 region has 13 residues. CDR3 bases: TGTGCCAGCACCCGGGACTATAATTCACCCCTCCACTTT. This encodes CASTRDYNSPLHF.

The rearrangement joins TRBV3-1 (or the pseudogene TRBV3-2) to TRBJ2-5; no reliable D call. This CDR3 has 13 residues. The germline V gene encodes CDR1 LGHDT and CDR2 YNNKEL (reference sequence). V was clipped by 7 bases and J by 3 bases, with 12 bases between them. The chain's CDR3 is CASTPSGKETQYF. CDR3 DNA sequence: TGTGCCAGCACCCCCTCAGGAAAAGAGACCCAGTACTTC.

The chain joins TRBV9 to TRBJ1-2; TRBD1 matches at 10 bases. Germline trimming cut 5 bases from V and 4 bases from J; bases unmatched to any gene: 14. The CDR3 has 17 residues. From germline, CDR1 is SGDLS and CDR2 YYNGEE. The CDR3 sequence: CASRPGQGLTPTYGYTF. The CDR3 DNA is TGTGCCAGCAGACCGGGACAGGGGCTGACCCCTACCTATGGCTACACCTTC.

To note about this clone: Other DNA sequences in this sample translate to the same CDR3. V is TRBV9 and J is TRBJ1-1; no reliable D call. Germline CDR1 and CDR2: SGDLS and YYNGEE. This CDR3 comprises 13 residues. Trimming shortened V by 2 bases and J by 5 bases, and 10 bases separated the two germline ends. The DNA of the CDR3 is TGTGCCAGCAGCGTCGGCCCGGGGACTGAAGCTTTCTTT. It is translated as CASSVGPGTEAFF. Supplemented by reference TRBV9 and TRBJ1-1, the full variable domain reads DSGVTQTPKHLITATGQRVTLRCSPRSGDLSVYWYQQSLDQGLQFLIQYYNGEERAKGNILERFSAQQFPDLHSELNLSSLELGDSALYFCASSVGPGTEAFFGQGTRLTVV.

The chain employs TRBV6-1 and TRBJ1-2; D is undetermined. Germline V gives CDR1 MNHNS, CDR2 SASEGT. Deletions cut 2 bases from V and 1 base from J, with 8 bases between. The CDR3 consists of 14 residues. The CDR3 coding sequence is TGTGCCAGCAGTGAACAGAGCGATAACTATGGCTACACCTTC. Its translation is CASSEQSDNYGYTF.

V usage is TRBV5-1 and J usage is TRBJ1-2, with 7 bases identical to TRBD1. V trimming: 4 bases; J trimming: 3 bases; junction bases outside the gene matches: 3. Germline V CDR1 and CDR2: SGHRS, YFSETQ. CDR3 length: 13 amino acids. For the CDR3, the DNA is TGCGCCAGCAGCGGAGGACAGGACTATGGCTACACCTTC. Translating gives CASSGGQDYGYTF.

The genes are TRBV5-1 and TRBJ2-1; 9 bases are shared with TRBD2. V shed 0 bases and J 7 bases; nucleotides not matched to a gene: 5. This CDR3 has 15 residues. Germline CDR1 is SGHRS and CDR2 is YFSETQ. CDR3 nucleotides: TGCGCCAGCAGCTTGGGGCGGGGGGGCCGGAATGAGCAGTTCTTC. Translated: CASSLGRGGRNEQFF.

This chain connects TRBV18 to TRBJ1-5, with TRBD1 matching over 8 bases. Germline-derived CDR1 and CDR2 are KGHSH and LQKENI. J lost 6 bases, V lost 2 bases, and 12 bases had no gene match. This CDR3 has 17 amino acids. CDR3 in amino acids: CASSPMAGGQVCQPQHF. The DNA for the CDR3 is TGTGCCAGCTCACCAATGGCAGGGGGCCAGGTATGTCAGCCCCAGCATTTT.

V gene TRBV10-3 combines with J gene TRBJ2-7; 7 nucleotides line up with TRBD1. The CDR3 contains 14 residues. CDR1 and CDR2 from the germline V gene are ENHRY and SYGVKD. With 9 bases clipped from V and 6 bases from J, the junction kept 14 bases outside the gene matches. The CDR3 reads CAMATQGGAGEQYF. The CDR3 DNA follows: TGTGCCATGGCAACCCAAGGGGGCGCGGGCGAGCAGTACTTC.

This CDR3 reads CASSLLVAVETQYF. The CDR3 nucleotides read TGTGCCAGCAGTTTACTGGTAGCGGTAGAGACCCAGTACTTC. The chain uses TRBV27 and TRBJ2-5, with D tentatively TRBD2 (6 bases). Trimming removed 2 bases at V and 4 bases at J, with 11 bases between. The CDR3 runs to 14 residues. Germline V CDR1 and CDR2: MNHEY, SMNVEV (reference sequence).

V gene TRBV28 combines with J gene TRBJ1-1; D might be TRBD1 (6 bases). This CDR3 spans 17 amino acids. CDR1 is MDHEN, CDR2 SYDVKM, per germline. Trimming cost V 7 bases and J 2 bases, with 23 bases left between them. CDR3 residues: CASTTFGGRGGNTEAFF. The CDR3, as DNA: TGTGCCAGCACCACTTTTGGAGGTCGAGGGGGAAACACTGAAGCTTTCTTT.

In regard to this clone: The DNA is left out, because the CDR3 cannot be placed on it with certainty; the CDR3 is given as TCRdb lists it. This chain connects TRBV6-6 to TRBJ1-6. The CDR3 spans 15 residues, counting both ends. In germline, CDR1 is MNHNY, CDR2 SVGAGI (reference sequence). The CDR3 loop reads CASSSSSSYNSPLHF.

The rearrangement joins TRBV3-1 (or the pseudogene TRBV3-2) to TRBJ1-5; D may be TRBD1 (5 bases). Germline loops: CDR1 LGHDT, CDR2 YNNKEL (reference sequence). V lost 4 bases and J 7 bases, leaving 17 bases between the germline ends. There are 15 residues in the CDR3. For the CDR3, the DNA is TGTGCCAGCAGCCCCGCAGGTACATCAGGGCAGCCCCAGCATTTT. Amino acids: CASSPAGTSGQPQHF.

This rearrangement joins TRBV9 to TRBJ2-1; 7 nucleotides align to TRBD2. Germline trimming cut 0 bases from V and 7 bases from J; bases unmatched to any gene: 10. Per germline, CDR1 SGDLS and CDR2 YYNGEE. This CDR3 is 16 amino acids long. Here the CDR3 DNA reads TGTGCCAGCAGCGTAGCTCCTGCGACTAGCAGAAATGAGCAGTTCTTC. It translates to CASSVAPATSRNEQFF.

This rearrangement joins TRBV5-4 to TRBJ2-7; TRBD1 aligns across 7 bases. Germline trimming cut 0 bases from V and 2 bases from J; bases unmatched to any gene: 2. The V gene's germline CDR1 is SGHNT and CDR2 YYREEE (reference sequence). The CDR3 is 14 residues long. The CDR3 sequence: CASSLGTGTYEQYF. The CDR3 region has the DNA TGTGCCAGCAGCTTGGGGACAGGAACCTACGAGCAGTACTTC.

The J gene is TRBJ1-2, the V gene TRBV30; 10 bases match TRBD1. CDR1 is GTSNPN and CDR2 is SVGIG in the germline V gene (reference sequence). Trimming cost V 7 bases and J 1 base; bases outside gene matches: 9. The CDR3 contains 15 residues. The CDR3, as DNA: TGTGCCTCGGGACAGGGGAATAATTATAACTATGGCTACACCTTC. Translated: CASGQGNNYNYGYTF.

The chain joins TRBV7-2 to TRBJ1-3; possibly TRBD1 for D (5 bases). The V gene's germline CDR1 is SGHTA and CDR2 FQGNSA. Trimming cost V 4 bases and J 9 bases, with 13 bases left between them. The CDR3 is 13 residues long. The CDR3 nucleotides are TGTGCCAGCAGCTCCAGAATAAGGGGCACCATATATTTT. It yields the protein CASSSRIRGTIYF.

The chain couples TRBV9 to TRBJ1-1; the D gene is possibly TRBD1 (6 bases). Trimming took 1 base from V and 6 from J, leaving 13 bases between them. This CDR3 contains 14 residues. Germline loops: CDR1 SGDLS, CDR2 YYNGEE. The CDR3: CASSVRGAVSEAFF. CDR3 nucleotide sequence: TGTGCCAGCAGCGTACGGGGGGCGGTTTCTGAAGCTTTCTTT. Combining the CDR3 with reference TRBV9 and TRBJ1-1 gives the whole variable domain DSGVTQTPKHLITATGQRVTLRCSPRSGDLSVYWYQQSLDQGLQFLIQYYNGEERAKGNILERFSAQQFPDLHSELNLSSLELGDSALYFCASSVRGAVSEAFFGQGTRLTVV.

This clone showed up just a few times. The chain recombines TRBV11-2 with TRBJ1-3, with 7 bases aligning to TRBD1. The V gene's germline CDR1 is SGHAT and CDR2 FQNNGV. The ends lost 3 bases at V and 6 bases at J; junction bases unmatched: 8. The CDR3 contains 15 residues. The CDR3 nucleotides read TGTGCCAGCAGCTTCGACAGGGTCGGTGAAAACACCATATATTTT. Translation gives CASSFDRVGENTIYF.

This clone was found a few times. The rearrangement uses TRBV5-1 and TRBJ2-1; 11 nucleotides line up with TRBD2. CDR1 is SGHRS and CDR2 is YFSETQ in the germline V gene. This CDR3 contains 17 residues. V shed 5 bases and J 0 bases; nucleotides not matched to a gene: 7. This CDR3 reads CASRGGLAASSYNEQFF. CDR3 DNA: TGCGCCAGCAGGGGGGGACTAGCGGCCAGCTCCTACAATGAGCAGTTCTTC.